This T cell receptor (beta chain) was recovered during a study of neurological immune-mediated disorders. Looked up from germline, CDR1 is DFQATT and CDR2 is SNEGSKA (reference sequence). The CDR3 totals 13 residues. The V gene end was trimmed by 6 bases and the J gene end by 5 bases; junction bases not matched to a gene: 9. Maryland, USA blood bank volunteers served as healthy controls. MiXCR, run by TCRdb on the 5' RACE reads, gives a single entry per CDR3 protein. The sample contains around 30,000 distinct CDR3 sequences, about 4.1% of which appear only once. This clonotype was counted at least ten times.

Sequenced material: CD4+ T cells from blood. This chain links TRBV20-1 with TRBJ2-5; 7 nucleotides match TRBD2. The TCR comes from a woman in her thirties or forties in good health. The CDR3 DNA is TGCAGTGCCCGAAGGGAGGGTCGGGAGACCCAGTACTTC. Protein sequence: CSARREGRETQYF.